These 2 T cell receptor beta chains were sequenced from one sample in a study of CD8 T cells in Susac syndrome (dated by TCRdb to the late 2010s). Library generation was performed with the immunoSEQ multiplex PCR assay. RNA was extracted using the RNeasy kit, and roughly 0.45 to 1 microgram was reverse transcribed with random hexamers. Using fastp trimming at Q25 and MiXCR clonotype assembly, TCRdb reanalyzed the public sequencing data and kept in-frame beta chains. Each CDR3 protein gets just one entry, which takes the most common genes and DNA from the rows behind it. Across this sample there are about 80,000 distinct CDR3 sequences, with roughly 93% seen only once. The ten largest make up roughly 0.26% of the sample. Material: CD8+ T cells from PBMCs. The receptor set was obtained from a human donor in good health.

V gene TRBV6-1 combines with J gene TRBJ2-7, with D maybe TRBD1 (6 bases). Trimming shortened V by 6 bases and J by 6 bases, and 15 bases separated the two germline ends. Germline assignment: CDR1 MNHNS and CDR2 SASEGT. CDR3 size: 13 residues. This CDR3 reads CASSSTGFGEQYV. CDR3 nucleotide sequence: TGTGCCAGCAGCTCAACAGGGTTCGGCGAGCAGTACGTC.

In nucleotides, the CDR3 is TGTGCCAGCCTTAGCGGTAATGAGCAGTTCTTC. Its translation: CASLSGNEQFF. The V gene is TRBV6-5, the J gene TRBJ2-1, with D perhaps TRBD2 (6 bases). The CDR3 loop spans 11 amino acids. The V end was cut by 8 bases, the J end by 7 bases, with 9 bases between. The germline gives CDR1 MNHEY, CDR2 SVGAGI.